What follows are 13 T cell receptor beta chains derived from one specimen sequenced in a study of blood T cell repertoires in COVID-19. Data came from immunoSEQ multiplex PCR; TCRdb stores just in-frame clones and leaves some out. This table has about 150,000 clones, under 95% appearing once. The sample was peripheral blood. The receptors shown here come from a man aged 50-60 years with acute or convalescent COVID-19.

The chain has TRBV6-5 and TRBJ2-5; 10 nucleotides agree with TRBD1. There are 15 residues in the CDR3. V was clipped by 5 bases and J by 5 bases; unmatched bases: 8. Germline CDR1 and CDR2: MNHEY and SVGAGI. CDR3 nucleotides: TGTGCCAGCAGTCCGGGACAGGGGTTTTTGGAGACCCAGTACTTC. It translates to CASSPGQGFLETQYF.

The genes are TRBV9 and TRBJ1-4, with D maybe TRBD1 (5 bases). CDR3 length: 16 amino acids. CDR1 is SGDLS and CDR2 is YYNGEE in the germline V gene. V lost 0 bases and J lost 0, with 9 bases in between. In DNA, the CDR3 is TGTGCCAGCAGCGTAGCTGGAGGGGCAACTAATGAAAAACTGTTTTTT. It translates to CASSVAGGATNEKLFF. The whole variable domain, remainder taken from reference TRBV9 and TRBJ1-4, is DSGVTQTPKHLITATGQRVTLRCSPRSGDLSVYWYQQSLDQGLQFLIQYYNGEERAKGNILERFSAQQFPDLHSELNLSSLELGDSALYFCASSVAGGATNEKLFFGSGTQLSVL.

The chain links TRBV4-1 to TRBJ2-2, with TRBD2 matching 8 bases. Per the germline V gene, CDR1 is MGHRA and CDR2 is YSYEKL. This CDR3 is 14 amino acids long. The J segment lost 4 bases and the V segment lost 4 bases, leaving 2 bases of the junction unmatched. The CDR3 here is CASSPSGSTGELFF. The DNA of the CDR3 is TGCGCCAGCAGCCCGAGCGGGAGCACCGGGGAGCTGTTTTTT.

The CDR3 sequence: CASSLDPGVTEAFF. The CDR3 region has the DNA TGTGCCAGCAGCTTAGACCCCGGGGTGACTGAAGCTTTCTTT. The chain joins TRBV7-2 to TRBJ1-1; D is undetermined. The CDR3 consists of 14 residues. V was cut by 1 base and J by 5 bases, with 11 bases left in between. From germline, CDR1 is SGHTA and CDR2 FQGNSA.

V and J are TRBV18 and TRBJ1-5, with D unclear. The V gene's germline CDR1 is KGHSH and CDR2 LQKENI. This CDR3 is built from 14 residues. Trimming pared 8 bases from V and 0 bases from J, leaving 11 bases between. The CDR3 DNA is TGTGCCAGCGATCTAAATCATAGCAATCAGCCCCAGCATTTT. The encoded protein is CASDLNHSNQPQHF.

The CDR3 sequence: CASSLLQRNTGELFF. In DNA, the CDR3 is TGTGCCAGCAGCTTATTACAGAGGAACACCGGGGAGCTGTTTTTT. The chain has TRBV5-6 and TRBJ2-2; no clear D gene. The CDR3 loop spans 15 amino acids. Germline V gene sequence: CDR1 SGHDT, CDR2 YYEEEE. The V gene lost 2 bases and the J gene lost 1 base, with 9 bases spanning the gap.

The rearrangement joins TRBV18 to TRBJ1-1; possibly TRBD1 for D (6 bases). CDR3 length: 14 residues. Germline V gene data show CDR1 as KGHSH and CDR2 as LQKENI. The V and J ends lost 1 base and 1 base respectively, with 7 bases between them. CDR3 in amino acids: CASSPRDTNTEAFF. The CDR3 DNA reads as TGTGCCAGCTCACCACGGGACACGAACACTGAAGCTTTCTTT.

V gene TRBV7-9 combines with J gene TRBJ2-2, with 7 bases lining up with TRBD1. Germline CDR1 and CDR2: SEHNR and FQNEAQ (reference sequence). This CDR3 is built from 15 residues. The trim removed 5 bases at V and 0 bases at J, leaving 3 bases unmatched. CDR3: CASSKTGTNTGELFF. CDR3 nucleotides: TGTGCCAGCAGCAAGACAGGGACGAACACCGGGGAGCTGTTTTTT.

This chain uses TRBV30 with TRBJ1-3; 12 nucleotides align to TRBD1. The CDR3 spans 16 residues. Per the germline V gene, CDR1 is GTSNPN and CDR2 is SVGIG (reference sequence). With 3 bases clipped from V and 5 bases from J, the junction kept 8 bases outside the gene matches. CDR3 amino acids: CAWRKAGTGGRNTIYF. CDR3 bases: TGTGCCTGGAGAAAAGCCGGGACAGGGGGCCGAAACACCATATATTTT. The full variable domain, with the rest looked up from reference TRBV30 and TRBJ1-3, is SQTIHQWPATLVQPVGSPLSLECTVEGTSNPNLYWYRQAAGRGLQLLFYSVGIGQISSEVPQNLSASRPQDRQFILSSKKLLLSDSGFYLCAWRKAGTGGRNTIYFGEGSWLTVV.

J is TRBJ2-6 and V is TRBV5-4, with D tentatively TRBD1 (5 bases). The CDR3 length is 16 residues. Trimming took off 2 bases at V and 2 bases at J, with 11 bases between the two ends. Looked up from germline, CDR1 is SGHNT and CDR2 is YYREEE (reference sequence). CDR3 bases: TGTGCCAGCAGCTTCCCAGGGTTGACTGGGGCCAACGTCCTGACTTTC. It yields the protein CASSFPGLTGANVLTF.

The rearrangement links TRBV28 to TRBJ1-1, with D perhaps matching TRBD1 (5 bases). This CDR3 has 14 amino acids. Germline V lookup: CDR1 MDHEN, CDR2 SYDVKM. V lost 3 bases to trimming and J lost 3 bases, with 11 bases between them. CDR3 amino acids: CASSLGPPYTEAFF. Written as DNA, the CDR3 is TGTGCCAGCAGTTTGGGGCCACCCTACACTGAAGCTTTCTTT.

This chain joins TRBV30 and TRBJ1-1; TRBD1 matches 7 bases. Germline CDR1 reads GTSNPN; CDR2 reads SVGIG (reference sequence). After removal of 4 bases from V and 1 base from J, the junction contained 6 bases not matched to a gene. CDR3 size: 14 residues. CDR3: CAWKYRGTNTEAFF. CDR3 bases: TGTGCCTGGAAGTACAGGGGAACGAACACTGAAGCTTTCTTT. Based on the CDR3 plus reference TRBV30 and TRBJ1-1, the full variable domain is SQTIHQWPATLVQPVGSPLSLECTVEGTSNPNLYWYRQAAGRGLQLLFYSVGIGQISSEVPQNLSASRPQDRQFILSSKKLLLSDSGFYLCAWKYRGTNTEAFFGQGTRLTVV.

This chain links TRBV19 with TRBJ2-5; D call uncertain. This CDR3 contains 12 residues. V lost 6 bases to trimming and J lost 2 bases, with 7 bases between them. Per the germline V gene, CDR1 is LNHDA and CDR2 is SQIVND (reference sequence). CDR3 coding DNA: TGTGCCAGTAGCACGCAGCAAGAGACCCAGTACTTC. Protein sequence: CASSTQQETQYF.